This T cell receptor beta chain was found in a study of identical twins. General observations from the study: The conclusions drew on cross-sectional statistical analysis instead of tracking the same donors.

One entry per CDR3 protein, called by TCRdb with MiXCR from the 5' RACE reads. This repertoire shows around 160,000 distinct CDR3 sequences, around 3.6% found once; its top ten account for around 8.1%. There are many counts of this clonotype. What it binds is not known. Per germline, CDR1 SGHVS and CDR2 FQNEAQ. The CDR3 consists of 16 residues. V lost 5 bases and J lost 3; bases outside the gene matches: 12. The rearrangement uses TRBV7-8 and TRBJ2-5, with TRBD1 identical over 7 bases. The origin of this receptor is a man aged 18 to 35 in good health. The specimen was memory T cells sorted from blood. The chain's CDR3 is CASSKPGQRVKETQYF. DNA for the CDR3: TGTGCCAGCAGCAAACCGGGACAGAGAGTAAAAGAGACCCAGTACTTC.